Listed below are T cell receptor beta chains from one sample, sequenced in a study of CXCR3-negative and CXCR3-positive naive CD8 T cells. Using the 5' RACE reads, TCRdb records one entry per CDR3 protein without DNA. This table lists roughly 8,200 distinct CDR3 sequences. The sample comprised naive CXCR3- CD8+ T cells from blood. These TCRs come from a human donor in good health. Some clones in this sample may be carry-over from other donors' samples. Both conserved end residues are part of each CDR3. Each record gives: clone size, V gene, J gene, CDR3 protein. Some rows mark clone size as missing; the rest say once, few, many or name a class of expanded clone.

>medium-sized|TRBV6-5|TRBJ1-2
CASSSASVQGYYGYTF
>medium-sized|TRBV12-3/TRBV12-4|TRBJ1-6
CASSLAPGTENSPLHF
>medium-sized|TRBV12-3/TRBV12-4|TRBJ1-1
CASSWGAGGGTEAFF
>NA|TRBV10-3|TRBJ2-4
CAISESSGRGKNIQYF
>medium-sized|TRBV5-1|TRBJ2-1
CASSIDLAGGNEQFF
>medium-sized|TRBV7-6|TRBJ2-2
CASRTGPNTGELFF
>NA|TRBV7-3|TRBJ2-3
CASSLTSPDTQYF
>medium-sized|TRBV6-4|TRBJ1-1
CASSRVPGMNTEAFF
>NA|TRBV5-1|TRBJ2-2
CASSLVVSNTGELFF
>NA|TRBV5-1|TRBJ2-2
CASGTSGITGELFF
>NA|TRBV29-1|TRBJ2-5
CSVEPIGQGWKTQYF
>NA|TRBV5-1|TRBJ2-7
CASSLGQIYEQYF
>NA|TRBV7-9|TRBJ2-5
CASRPGTSKETQYF
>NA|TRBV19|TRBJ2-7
CASSGTAWGEQYF
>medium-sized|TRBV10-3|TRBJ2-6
CAIGSGVTGANVLTF
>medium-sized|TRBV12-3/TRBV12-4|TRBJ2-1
CASSSPGLAGLSDRSYNEQFF